This T cell receptor beta chain appears in the sequencing data of a study of blood T cell repertoires in COVID-19. Whole-study context: T cells, B-cell-depleted T cells, or PBMCs supplied cDNA or gDNA.

Recovery among Cohort 3 donors was established by two negative PCRs, clearance, or symptom resolution. Germline assignment: CDR1 SGHTA and CDR2 FQGTGA. This CDR3 spans 15 amino acids. The ends were cut back, 2 bases at V and 3 bases at J, with 13 bases in the middle. Original handling: Researchers report that nucleated cell counts were estimated from reference gene primer amplification. The data were produced by immunoSEQ multiplex PCR, yet TCRdb's version contains in-frame clones alone and is incomplete. V and J calls and clone size follow that table, whereas D and trimming were derived from the DNA. This table has roughly 250,000 clones, around nine tenths appearing once.

Sequencing was done on a sample of PBMCs or T cells enriched from blood (not recorded which). This clonotype originated in a woman aged 45-65 years who had recovered from COVID-19. The rearrangement links TRBV7-3 to TRBJ2-5; TRBD2 might be the D (6 bases). This chain's CDR3 is CASSLVGRSEETQYF. DNA of the CDR3: TGTGCCAGCAGCTTAGTCGGGAGATCGGAAGAGACCCAGTACTTC.